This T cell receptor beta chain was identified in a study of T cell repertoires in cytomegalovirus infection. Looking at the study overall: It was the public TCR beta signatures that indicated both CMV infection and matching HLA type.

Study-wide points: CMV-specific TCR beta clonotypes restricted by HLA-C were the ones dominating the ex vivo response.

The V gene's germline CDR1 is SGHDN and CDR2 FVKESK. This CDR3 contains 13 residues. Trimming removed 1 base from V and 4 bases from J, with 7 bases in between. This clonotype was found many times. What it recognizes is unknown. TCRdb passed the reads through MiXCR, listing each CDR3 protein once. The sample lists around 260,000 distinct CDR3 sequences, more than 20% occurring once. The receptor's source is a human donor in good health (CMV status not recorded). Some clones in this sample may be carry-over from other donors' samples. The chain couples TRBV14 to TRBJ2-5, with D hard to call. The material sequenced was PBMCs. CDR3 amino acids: CASSQVWGETQYF. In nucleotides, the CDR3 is TGTGCCAGCAGCCAAGTGTGGGGAGAGACCCAGTACTTC. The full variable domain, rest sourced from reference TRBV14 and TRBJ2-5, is EAGVTQFPSHSVIEKGQTVTLRCDPISGHDNLYWYRRVMGKEIKFLLHFVKESKQDESGMPNNRFLAERTGGTYSTLKVQPAELEDSGVYFCASSQVWGETQYFGPGTRLLVL.